These 6 T cell receptor beta chains came from one sample sequenced in a study of T cells after yellow fever vaccination. TCRdb reanalysed the 5' RACE reads using MiXCR and keeps one entry per CDR3 protein. The sample lists 300,000 to 400,000 distinct CDR3 sequences; roughly 6.1% were seen once. The starting material was PBMCs, obtained 5 days after the yellow fever booster vaccination. Every receptor here comes from a young man who received the YFV17D yellow fever vaccine.

In its sample, this clonotype was seen many times. CDR3: CATSLPGPRLSNEQFF. The CDR3 coding sequence is TGTGCCACCAGCCTTCCCGGCCCCCGCCTCTCCAATGAGCAGTTCTTC. The V call is TRBV15, the J call TRBJ2-1; D is unresolved. V was shortened by 5 bases and J by 6 bases, with 20 bases between the two germline ends. This CDR3 has 16 residues. Germline V gene lookup returns CDR1 LNHNV and CDR2 YYDKDF (reference sequence).

This clonotype has a handful of counts. This sequence joins TRBV7-2 and TRBJ1-5, with D tentatively TRBD1 (6 bases). The CDR3 spans 13 residues. From germline, CDR1 is SGHTA and CDR2 FQGNSA. V lost 5 bases to trimming and J lost 9 bases, with 14 bases between them. CDR3 loop: CASSLGDTRPQHF. The CDR3 DNA follows: TGTGCCAGCAGCCTTGGGGACACCCGGCCCCAGCATTTT.

In this sample, this clonotype turned up many times. The chain carries TRBV3-1 and TRBJ2-3, with 7 positions matching TRBD2. CDR3 length equals 14 residues. Germline V CDR1 and CDR2: LGHDT, YNNKEL (reference sequence). Germline trimming cut 4 bases from V and 3 bases from J; bases unmatched to any gene: 4. The chain's CDR3 is CASSRAGRTDTQYF. The CDR3 DNA follows: TGTGCCAGCAGCCGAGCGGGACGGACAGATACGCAGTATTTT.

V usage is TRBV7-2 and J usage is TRBJ2-2, with TRBD2 matching 10 bases. V trimming: 0 bases; J trimming: 5 bases; junction bases outside the gene matches: 6. CDR1 is SGHTA and CDR2 is FQGNSA in the germline V gene. The CDR3 spans 17 residues. The CDR3, as DNA: TGTGCCAGCAGCTTAGCGTGGATTAGCGGGAGGACCGGGGAGCTGTTTTTT. Amino acids: CASSLAWISGRTGELFF.

CDR3 sequence: CASSFRGQGVIGEQYF. As DNA, the CDR3 is TGTGCCAGCAGTTTTAGAGGACAGGGGGTTATCGGCGAGCAGTACTTC. The genes are TRBV27 and TRBJ2-7; TRBD1 agrees at 10 bases. The CDR3 covers 16 residues. The germline V gene has CDR1 MNHEY and CDR2 SMNVEV (reference sequence). Trimming removed 3 bases from V and 6 bases from J; junction bases left unmatched: 11.

This clonotype was recorded a few times. The chain joins TRBV12-3 or TRBV12-4 to TRBJ2-1; the D gene is possibly TRBD2 (7 bases). The CDR3 has 16 residues. The V and J ends lost 7 bases and 8 bases respectively, with 24 bases between them. The chain's CDR3 is CASTPGGLAAADEQFF. In DNA form, the CDR3 reads TGTGCCAGCACCCCGGGGGGCCTAGCCGCGGCGGATGAGCAGTTCTTC.